The 30 T cell receptor beta chains below come from one sample, sequenced in a study of CD8 T cells in ankylosing spondylitis. TCRdb used MiXCR to reprocess the 5' RACE reads, holding one entry per CDR3 protein. The sample yields about 240,000 distinct CDR3 sequences, about 10% seen once. The sample comprised blood, either unsorted or a sorted T cell fraction (not recorded which). The origin of the receptors is a male donor with ankylosing spondylitis or in good health (not recorded which).

This clonotype showed up many times. As DNA, the CDR3 is TGCAGCGTTGAATTTGGGCGGGGGGGCCTTAATGAGCAGTTCTTC. It specifies CSVEFGRGGLNEQFF. J is TRBJ2-1 and V is TRBV29-1; 9 nucleotides align to TRBD2. From germline, CDR1 is SQVTM and CDR2 ANQGSEA. CDR3 length: 15 residues. V was pared by 2 bases and J by 7 bases, with 9 bases of the junction left unmatched.

The table lists this clonotype with many counts. Written as DNA, the CDR3 is TGCAGTGCCCTGACTAGCGGGAGCTCCTACGAGCAGTACTTC. Residues: CSALTSGSSYEQYF. J is TRBJ2-7 and V is TRBV20-1, with 12 positions matching TRBD2. Germline V lookup: CDR1 DFQATT, CDR2 SNEGSKA (reference sequence). CDR3 length equals 14 residues. V gave up 6 bases and J gave up 0 bases; unmatched junction bases: 3.

In its sample, this clonotype was seen a few times. The chain carries TRBV7-9 and TRBJ2-1; the match to TRBD2 covers 7 bases. The CDR3 has 13 residues. After removal of 3 bases from V and 7 bases from J, the junction contained 3 bases not matched to a gene. Looked up from germline, CDR1 is SEHNR and CDR2 is FQNEAQ (reference sequence). The CDR3 region is CASSLAGVNEQFF. The CDR3 DNA reads TGTGCCAGCAGCTTGGCGGGAGTTAATGAGCAGTTCTTC. The entire variable domain, with the rest obtained from reference TRBV7-9 and TRBJ2-1, is as follows: DTGVSQNPRHKITKRGQNVTFRCDPISEHNRLYWYRQTLGQGPEFLTYFQNEAQLEKSRLLSDRFSAERPKGSFSTLEIQRTEQGDSAMYLCASSLAGVNEQFFGPGTRLTVL.

This chain joins TRBV5-1 and TRBJ2-6; D unresolved. The germline V gene encodes CDR1 SGHRS and CDR2 YFSETQ. V was trimmed by 0 bases and J by 4 bases, leaving 5 bases between them. The CDR3 spans 14 residues. The CDR3 bases are TGCGCCAGCAGCTTGGTATTGGGGGCCAACGTCCTGACTTTC. Its protein product is CASSLVLGANVLTF.

This sequence joins TRBV5-4 and TRBJ2-1; 10 bases fit TRBD2. Germline CDR1 is SGHNT and CDR2 is YYREEE (reference sequence). The CDR3 sequence is 15 residues long. The junction had 6 bases not matched to a gene; V was cut back by 3 bases and J by 6 bases. CDR3: CASSSIAGGFNEQFF. In nucleotides, the CDR3 is TGTGCCAGCAGCTCCATAGCGGGAGGATTCAATGAGCAGTTCTTC.

This clonotype was seen repeatedly, ten times or more. The chain carries TRBV20-1 and TRBJ1-5; tentative D call: TRBD1 (5 bases). This CDR3 is 14 amino acids long. With 2 bases removed from V and 6 bases from J, the gap between germline ends came to 14 bases. Germline assignment: CDR1 DFQATT and CDR2 SNEGSKA (reference sequence). The CDR3 protein is CSARSGLPGQPQHF. In nucleotides, the CDR3 is TGCAGTGCTAGATCAGGGCTCCCCGGTCAGCCCCAGCATTTT.

This clonotype was counted at least ten times. This chain joins TRBV29-1 and TRBJ1-1; 9 bases are shared with TRBD1. The V and J ends lost 6 bases and 6 bases, in that order; junction bases with no gene match: 8. The CDR3 has 13 residues. CDR1 and CDR2 from the germline V gene are SQVTM and ANQGSEA. CDR3 DNA: TGCAGCGTGCAACTCCGGGACAGGGCTGAAGCTTTCTTT. This gives the protein CSVQLRDRAEAFF. The whole variable domain, remainder taken from reference TRBV29-1 and TRBJ1-1, is SAVISQKPSRDICQRGTSLTIQCQVDSQVTMMFWYRQQPGQSLTLIATANQGSEATYESGFVIDKFPISRPNLTFSTLTVSNMSPEDSSIYLCSVQLRDRAEAFFGQGTRLTVV.

This clonotype appeared many times. The J gene is TRBJ1-2, the V gene TRBV7-9; D remains unclear. This CDR3 spans 13 amino acids. Per the germline V gene, CDR1 is SEHNR and CDR2 is FQNEAQ (reference sequence). Trimming took 5 bases from V and 1 from J, leaving 8 bases between them. CDR3 in amino acids: CASSQPHNYGYTF. The CDR3 region has the DNA TGTGCCAGCAGCCAACCCCATAACTATGGCTACACCTTC.

This clonotype was detected ten times or more. The chain employs TRBV29-1 and TRBJ1-4; D may be TRBD1 (5 bases). The length of the CDR3 is 13 residues. From germline, CDR1 is SQVTM and CDR2 ANQGSEA. V was clipped by 7 bases and J by 4 bases, with 13 bases between them. The CDR3 DNA follows: TGCAGCGCCCTGACAGACATTAATGAAAAACTGTTTTTT. This codes for CSALTDINEKLFF.

In DNA form, the CDR3 reads TGCAGCGTTGGTAACCCTCAAGAGACCCAGTACTTC. Protein: CSVGNPQETQYF. This sequence joins TRBV29-1 and TRBJ2-5; D is ambiguous. CDR3 length: 12 residues. V was cut by 4 bases and J by 2 bases, with 8 bases left in between. Germline loops: CDR1 SQVTM, CDR2 ANQGSEA.

V gene TRBV4-2 combines with J gene TRBJ1-2; 7 nucleotides agree with TRBD1. The CDR3 is 13 residues long. V dropped 8 bases and J dropped 6; count of bases not matched to a gene: 9. Germline V lookup: CDR1 LGHNA, CDR2 YNFKEQ. CDR3 region: CASGDRAEDGYTF. CDR3 bases: TGTGCCAGCGGTGACAGGGCGGAGGATGGCTACACCTTC.

This clonotype was detected many times. The V and J genes are TRBV20-1 and TRBJ2-3; D perhaps matches TRBD2 (6 bases). V lost 2 bases to trimming and J lost 7 bases, with 13 bases between them. Germline V gene sequence: CDR1 DFQATT, CDR2 SNEGSKA (reference sequence). This CDR3 region has 13 residues. The CDR3 loop is CSARPPAGHTQYF. Written as DNA, the CDR3 is TGCAGTGCTAGACCTCCTGCGGGGCATACGCAGTATTTT.

This clonotype was seen many times. The chain is built from TRBV20-1 and TRBJ1-2; TRBD1 might be the D (6 bases). The V end was cut by 3 bases, the J end by 4 bases, with 12 bases between. Germline CDR1 and CDR2: DFQATT and SNEGSKA (reference sequence). CDR3 length: 13 residues. CDR3 residues: CSARAGHIYGYTF. The CDR3 nucleotides read TGCAGTGCTAGGGCGGGACACATCTATGGCTACACCTTC.

This clonotype was recorded many times. V is TRBV27 and J is TRBJ2-1; 7 nucleotides match TRBD1. The CDR3 is made up of 13 amino acids. Germline assignment: CDR1 MNHEY and CDR2 SMNVEV (reference sequence). Losses at the gene ends were 5 bases for V and 7 bases for J; bases not matched to a gene: 5. The CDR3 reads CASSVNRGNEQFF. DNA for the CDR3: TGTGCCAGCAGTGTTAACAGGGGAAATGAGCAGTTCTTC.

This clonotype was counted between two and nine times. V gene TRBV11-3 combines with J gene TRBJ1-1; D is unclear. This CDR3 contains 13 residues. V lost 1 base and J 7 bases, leaving 10 bases between the germline ends. Per the germline V gene, CDR1 is SGHNT and CDR2 is YENEEA. CDR3 loop: CASSLGTGYEAFF. The CDR3 nucleotides are TGTGCCAGCAGCTTAGGTACCGGGTATGAAGCTTTCTTT.

This clonotype came up a few times. The CDR3 DNA sequence: TGTGCCAGCAGCGTTAGACCCTTGCTAGCGAGCCGGGAGCACAATGAGCAGTTCTTC. Residues: CASSVRPLLASREHNEQFF. The chain joins TRBV9 to TRBJ2-1; a possible D gene is TRBD2 (6 bases). The CDR3 has 19 residues. Germline CDR1 SGDLS, CDR2 YYNGEE. Trimming pared 2 bases from V and 5 bases from J, leaving 26 bases between.

This clonotype turned up a few times. The chain is built from TRBV13 and TRBJ1-2; 7 bases are shared with TRBD1. The ends lost 5 bases at V and 6 bases at J; junction bases unmatched: 6. CDR3 size: 13 residues. The V gene's germline CDR1 is PRHDT and CDR2 FYEKMQ (reference sequence). In nucleotides, the CDR3 is TGTGCCAGCAGCCGGGAGGGGGCGGATGGCTACACCTTC. It encodes CASSREGADGYTF.

This clonotype came up many times. The chain joins TRBV3-1 to TRBJ2-4; D is possibly TRBD2 (6 bases). The CDR3 covers 13 residues. Germline V gives CDR1 LGHDT, CDR2 YNNKEL (reference sequence). V was pared by 3 bases and J by 8 bases, with 11 bases between. Here the CDR3 reads CASSHWERDIQYF. CDR3 in DNA: TGTGCCAGCAGCCATTGGGAGCGGGACATTCAGTACTTC.

This clonotype was picked up many times. This chain links TRBV28 with TRBJ2-5; 8 bases fit TRBD2. The CDR3 sequence is 13 residues long. The germline V gene encodes CDR1 MDHEN and CDR2 SYDVKM. Losses at the gene ends were 5 bases for V and 9 bases for J; bases not matched to a gene: 8. The CDR3 DNA sequence: TGTGCCAGCAGTACGGGGGGGGCCCGGGCCCAGTACTTC. The encoded protein is CASSTGGARAQYF.

This clonotype was observed a handful of times. The chain's CDR3 is CSGRGATSGSWSETQYF. The CDR3 region has the DNA TGCAGCGGCCGGGGGGCGACTAGCGGGAGTTGGTCGGAGACCCAGTACTTC. The chain recombines TRBV29-1 with TRBJ2-5; 12 bases agree with TRBD2. Germline V gives CDR1 SQVTM, CDR2 ANQGSEA. The junction had 17 bases not matched to a gene; V was cut back by 7 bases and J by 5 bases. The CDR3 has 17 amino acids.

As to this clonotype: The junction shows a germline mismatch at one end, possibly a read error. The V call is TRBV28, the J call TRBJ2-1; D remains ambiguous. CDR3 length: 19 residues. Germline values: CDR1 MDHEN, CDR2 SYDVKM. CDR3 DNA sequence: TGTGCCAGCAGAAACCAATTTCAGGTCTCCGCATCTTCCTACAATGCGCAGTTCTTC. It encodes CASRNQFQVSASSYNAQFF.

This clonotype was seen a few times. The chain employs TRBV28 and TRBJ2-7, with TRBD2 matching over 7 bases. The CDR3 consists of 15 residues. The J segment lost 5 bases and the V segment lost 1 base, leaving 8 bases of the junction unmatched. CDR1 is MDHEN and CDR2 is SYDVKM in the germline V gene. CDR3 sequence reads: CASSLSSGGWHEQYF. CDR3 in DNA: TGTGCCAGCAGTTTATCTTCGGGAGGTTGGCACGAGCAGTACTTC.

This clonotype was picked up many times. CDR3 nucleotides: TGCAGTGCTAGGAGCGGGACTTCGTTCTACGAGCAGTACTTC. Its translation: CSARSGTSFYEQYF. The rearrangement joins TRBV20-1 to TRBJ2-7; 7 positions match TRBD2. Germline CDR1 is DFQATT and CDR2 is SNEGSKA (reference sequence). V gave up 3 bases and J gave up 3 bases; unmatched junction bases: 8. The CDR3 contains 14 residues.

This clonotype was picked up a small number of times. The chain is built from TRBV20-1 and TRBJ2-7; TRBD2 matches 8 bases. CDR3 length: 16 residues. CDR1 and CDR2 (germline): DFQATT, SNEGSKA (reference sequence). The V and J ends lost 6 bases and 3 bases, in that order; junction bases with no gene match: 16. The DNA for the CDR3 is TGCAGTGCCCCACCCAGGACTAGCCTAGTGGGCTACGAGCAGTACTTC. This gives the protein CSAPPRTSLVGYEQYF.

This clonotype showed up many times. The chain employs TRBV5-1 and TRBJ2-1; TRBD2 matches at 8 bases. The CDR3 runs 16 residues. With V trimmed by 5 bases and J by 6 bases, 13 bases remained unmatched. CDR1 and CDR2 from the germline V gene are SGHRS and YFSETQ. The CDR3 DNA sequence: TGCGCCAGCAGGCCTGATCCGGGACTAGAGGTCAATGAGCAGTTCTTC. Protein sequence: CASRPDPGLEVNEQFF.

This clonotype has more than one count but fewer than ten. The V call is TRBV2, the J call TRBJ1-2; D is unclear. V was clipped by 6 bases and J by 4 bases, with 6 bases between them. There are 11 residues in the CDR3. Germline V CDR1 and CDR2: SNHLY, FYNNEI. CDR3 sequence reads: CASRLTYGYTF. CDR3 bases: TGTGCCAGCAGGCTGACCTATGGCTACACCTTC.

This clonotype was seen ten or more times. The V gene is TRBV10-3, the J gene TRBJ1-5, with D uncertain. Germline V lookup: CDR1 ENHRY, CDR2 SYGVKD. The CDR3 totals 13 residues. Trimming cost V 4 bases and J 0 bases, with 4 bases left between them. The CDR3 reads CAISVGSNQPQHF. The DNA of the CDR3 is TGTGCCATCAGTGTGGGTAGCAATCAGCCCCAGCATTTT.

This clonotype came up a few times. The chain combines TRBV7-3 with TRBJ2-2; 7 bases agree with TRBD1. Germline values: CDR1 SGHTA, CDR2 FQGTGA. Trimming cost V 3 bases and J 0 bases; bases outside gene matches: 7. The CDR3 totals 17 residues. CDR3 amino acids: CASSFVQGRTNTGELFF. The CDR3 DNA reads as TGTGCCAGCAGCTTTGTACAGGGGCGAACGAACACCGGGGAGCTGTTTTTT. Full variable domain (missing parts from reference TRBV7-3 and TRBJ2-2): GAGVSQTPSNKVTEKGKYVELRCDPISGHTALYWYRQSLGQGPEFLIYFQGTGAADDSGLPNDRFFAVRPEGSVSTLKIQRTERGDSAVYLCASSFVQGRTNTGELFFGEGSRLTVL.

In its sample, this clonotype was seen many times. Here the CDR3 DNA reads TGCAGCGTTGGTTTTGGGACAGCAGGCTACACCTTC. Protein: CSVGFGTAGYTF. J is TRBJ1-2 and V is TRBV29-1; 7 bases map to TRBD1. The CDR3 sequence is 12 residues long. Germline V lookup: CDR1 SQVTM, CDR2 ANQGSEA. V was clipped by 4 bases and J by 8 bases; unmatched bases: 7. Using reference TRBV29-1 and TRBJ1-2 for the parts outside the CDR3, the full variable domain is SAVISQKPSRDICQRGTSLTIQCQVDSQVTMMFWYRQQPGQSLTLIATANQGSEATYESGFVIDKFPISRPNLTFSTLTVSNMSPEDSSIYLCSVGFGTAGYTFGSGTRLTVV.

The chain combines TRBV7-9 with TRBJ2-1, with D unclear. This CDR3 contains 15 residues. Deletions cut 6 bases from V and 10 bases from J, with 22 bases between. In germline, CDR1 is SEHNR, CDR2 FQNEAQ (reference sequence). The CDR3 reads CASRDRERQVSEQFF. The CDR3 nucleotides read TGTGCCAGCAGGGATCGCGAGCGCCAAGTATCCGAGCAGTTCTTC. The full variable domain, rest sourced from reference TRBV7-9 and TRBJ2-1, is DTGVSQNPRHKITKRGQNVTFRCDPISEHNRLYWYRQTLGQGPEFLTYFQNEAQLEKSRLLSDRFSAERPKGSFSTLEIQRTEQGDSAMYLCASRDRERQVSEQFFGPGTRLTVL.